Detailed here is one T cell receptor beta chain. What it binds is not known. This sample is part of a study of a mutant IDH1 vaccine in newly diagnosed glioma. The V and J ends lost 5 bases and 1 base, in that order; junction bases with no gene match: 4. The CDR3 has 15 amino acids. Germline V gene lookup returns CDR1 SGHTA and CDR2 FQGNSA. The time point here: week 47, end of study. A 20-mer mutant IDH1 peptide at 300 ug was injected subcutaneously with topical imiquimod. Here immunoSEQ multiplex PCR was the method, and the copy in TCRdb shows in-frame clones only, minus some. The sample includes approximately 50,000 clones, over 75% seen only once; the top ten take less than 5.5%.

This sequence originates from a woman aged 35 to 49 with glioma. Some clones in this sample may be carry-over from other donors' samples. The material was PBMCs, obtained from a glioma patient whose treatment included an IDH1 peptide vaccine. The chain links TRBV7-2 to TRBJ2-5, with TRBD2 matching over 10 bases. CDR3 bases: TGTGCCAGCAGCCGTAGCGGGGGGACCCAAGAGACCCAGTACTTC. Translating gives CASSRSGGTQETQYF.